This T cell receptor beta chain was captured in a study of T cell responses to AZD1222 COVID-19 vaccine. Findings and caveats of the study: Repertoires in all cases were sampled only once the peak T cell response had passed.

The ends were cut back, 2 bases at V and 2 bases at J, with 3 bases in the middle. CDR3 size: 12 residues. Per the germline V gene, CDR1 is LGHDT and CDR2 is YNNKEL (reference sequence). The repertoire was sequenced with immunoSEQ multiplex PCR; TCRdb's copy has only in-frame clones and lacks some. The table has 140,000 or so clones, about 89% seen once; the top ten hold about 7.5%. Note on this clone: Its antigen is undetermined.

The source of this sequence is an adult who received the MenACWY meningococcal vaccine as a control. The sequenced sample was peripheral blood, obtained 28 days after the second dose of the MenACWY control vaccine. The J gene is TRBJ1-1, the V gene TRBV3-1 (or the pseudogene TRBV3-2), with D uncertain. The CDR3 loop is CASSQLNTEAFF. CDR3 sequence (DNA): TGTGCCAGCAGCCAACTAAACACTGAAGCTTTCTTT.